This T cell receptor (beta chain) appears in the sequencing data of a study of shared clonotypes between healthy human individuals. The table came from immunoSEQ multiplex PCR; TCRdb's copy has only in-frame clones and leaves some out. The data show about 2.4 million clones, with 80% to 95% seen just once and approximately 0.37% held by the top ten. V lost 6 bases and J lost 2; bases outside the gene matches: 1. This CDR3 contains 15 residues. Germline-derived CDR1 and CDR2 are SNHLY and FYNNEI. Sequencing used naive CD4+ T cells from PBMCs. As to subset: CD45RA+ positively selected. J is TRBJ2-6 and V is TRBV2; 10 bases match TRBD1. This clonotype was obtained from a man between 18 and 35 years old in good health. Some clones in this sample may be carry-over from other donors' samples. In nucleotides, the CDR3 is TGTGCCAGCAGCGGACAGGGGGCTGGGGCCAACGTCCTGACTTTC. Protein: CASSGQGAGANVLTF.